This T cell receptor (beta chain) was sequenced for a study of Graves' ophthalmopathy and Graves' hyperthyroidism. On the study more broadly: Untreated patients at initial diagnosis provided peripheral blood. Study findings and constraints: Blood repertoires reportedly contained most expanded thyroid clonotypes above 0.001 frequency.

Ophthalmopathy in the donors was of moderate-to-severe activity, with CAS ≥3, NOSPECS ≥4 and duration under 3 months. Pregnant or lactating patients and those with other autoimmune diseases or uncontrolled infections were excluded. Amplifying from RNA transcripts, the study obtained TCR beta CDR3 regions. HTBI-primed RT-PCR formed the first round, and a multiplex PCR formed the second. A single record per CDR3 protein comes from TCRdb applying MiXCR to the multiplex PCR reads. This table holds around 600,000 distinct CDR3 sequences, just over 40% found once. About this clonotype: Its specificity is unknown.

The specimen was peripheral blood. The sequence was collected from an adult man with Graves' ophthalmopathy.

The CDR3 region is CASRSDRGINQYF. CDR3 DNA sequence: TGTGCCAGCAGATCGGACAGGGGGATTAATCAGTACTTC. V usage is TRBV2 and J usage is TRBJ2-7; TRBD1 matches at 10 bases. Germline V gene data show CDR1 as SNHLY and CDR2 as FYNNEI. Trimming took 6 bases from V and 10 from J; bases not matched to a gene: 9. This CDR3 comprises 13 residues.